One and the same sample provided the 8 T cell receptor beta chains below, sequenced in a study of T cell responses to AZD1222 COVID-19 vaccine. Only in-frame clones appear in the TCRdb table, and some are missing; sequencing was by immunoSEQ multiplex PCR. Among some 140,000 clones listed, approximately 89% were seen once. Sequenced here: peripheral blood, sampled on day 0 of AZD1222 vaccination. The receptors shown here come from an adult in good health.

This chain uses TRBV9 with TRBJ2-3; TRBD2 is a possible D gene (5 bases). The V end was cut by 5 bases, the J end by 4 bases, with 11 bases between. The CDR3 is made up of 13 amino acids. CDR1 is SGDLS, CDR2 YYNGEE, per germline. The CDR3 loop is CASRGLSPDTQYF. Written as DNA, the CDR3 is TGTGCCAGCAGAGGACTCTCCCCAGATACGCAGTATTTT.

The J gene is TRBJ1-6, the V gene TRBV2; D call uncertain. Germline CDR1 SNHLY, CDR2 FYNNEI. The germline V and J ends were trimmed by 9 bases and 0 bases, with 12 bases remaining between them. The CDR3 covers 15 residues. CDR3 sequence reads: CARGPPSSYNSPLHF. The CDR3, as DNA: TGTGCCAGAGGACCGCCTAGCTCCTATAATTCACCCCTCCACTTT.

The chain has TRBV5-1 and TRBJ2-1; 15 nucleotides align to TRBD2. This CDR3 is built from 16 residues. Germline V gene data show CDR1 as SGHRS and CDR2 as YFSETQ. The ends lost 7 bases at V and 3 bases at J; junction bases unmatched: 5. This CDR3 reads CASGVGLAGGYNEQFF. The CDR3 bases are TGCGCCAGCGGGGTGGGACTAGCGGGAGGCTACAATGAGCAGTTCTTC.

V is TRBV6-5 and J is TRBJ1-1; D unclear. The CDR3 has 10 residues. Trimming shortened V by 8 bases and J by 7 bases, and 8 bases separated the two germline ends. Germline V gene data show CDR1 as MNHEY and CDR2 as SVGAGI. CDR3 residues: CASGIFEAFF. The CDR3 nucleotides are TGTGCCAGCGGTATTTTTGAAGCTTTCTTT.

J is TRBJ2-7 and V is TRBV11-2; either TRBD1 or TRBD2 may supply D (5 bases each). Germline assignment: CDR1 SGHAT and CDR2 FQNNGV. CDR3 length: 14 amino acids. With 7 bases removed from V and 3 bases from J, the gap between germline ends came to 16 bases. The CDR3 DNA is TGTGCCAGCACCCTTAGAAGAGGGGTCTACGAGCAGTACTTC. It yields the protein CASTLRRGVYEQYF. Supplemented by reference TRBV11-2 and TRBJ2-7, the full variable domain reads EAGVAQSPRYKIIEKRQSVAFWCNPISGHATLYWYQQILGQGPKLLIQFQNNGVVDDSQLPKDRFSAERLKGVDSTLKIQPAKLEDSAVYLCASTLRRGVYEQYFGPGTRLTVT.

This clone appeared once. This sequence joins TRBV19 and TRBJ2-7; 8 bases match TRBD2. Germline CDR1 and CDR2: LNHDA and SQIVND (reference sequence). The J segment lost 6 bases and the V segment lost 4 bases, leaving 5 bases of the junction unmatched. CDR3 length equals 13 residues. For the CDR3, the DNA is TGTGCCAGTAGTAATTCCGGGACTAGCGAGCAGTACTTC. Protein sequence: CASSNSGTSEQYF. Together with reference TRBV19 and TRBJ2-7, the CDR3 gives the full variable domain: DGGITQSPKYLFRKEGQNVTLSCEQNLNHDAMYWYRQDPGQGLRLIYYSQIVNDFQKGDIAEGYSVSREKKESFPLTVTSAQKNPTAFYLCASSNSGTSEQYFGPGTRLTVT.

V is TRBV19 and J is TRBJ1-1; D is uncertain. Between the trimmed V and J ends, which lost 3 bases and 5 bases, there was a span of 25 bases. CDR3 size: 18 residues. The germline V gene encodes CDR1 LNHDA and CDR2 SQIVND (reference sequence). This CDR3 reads CASSMGSGFKGTNTEAFF. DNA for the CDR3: TGTGCCAGTAGTATGGGTTCTGGTTTTAAGGGAACAAATACTGAAGCTTTCTTT.

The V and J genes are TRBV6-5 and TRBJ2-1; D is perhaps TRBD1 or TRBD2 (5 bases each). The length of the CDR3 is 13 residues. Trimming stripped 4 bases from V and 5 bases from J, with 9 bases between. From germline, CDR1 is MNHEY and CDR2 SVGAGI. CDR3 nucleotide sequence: TGTGCCAGCAGTTGGGGGACCGACAATGAGCAGTTCTTC. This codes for CASSWGTDNEQFF.